The clone carrying this T cell receptor (beta chain) was recorded once. These data are taken from a study of control samples from healthy donors and cancer patients. V was pared by 7 bases and J by 1 base, with 5 bases of the junction left unmatched. Per the germline V gene, CDR1 is MNHEY and CDR2 is SVGAGI. This CDR3 contains 15 residues. Repertoires were generated with immunoSEQ multiplex PCR, while TCRdb's copy carries only in-frame clones and drops some. Of approximately 89,000 clones listed, around nine tenths were seen once; the top ten hold around 21%. The receptor's source is a young man in good health. The chain links TRBV6-5 to TRBJ2-5; TRBD2 matches at 11 bases. The sample consisted of blood. The CDR3 is CASKRSGGGQETQYF. CDR3 sequence (DNA): TGTGCCAGCAAGCGTAGCGGGGGGGGCCAAGAGACCCAGTACTTC.